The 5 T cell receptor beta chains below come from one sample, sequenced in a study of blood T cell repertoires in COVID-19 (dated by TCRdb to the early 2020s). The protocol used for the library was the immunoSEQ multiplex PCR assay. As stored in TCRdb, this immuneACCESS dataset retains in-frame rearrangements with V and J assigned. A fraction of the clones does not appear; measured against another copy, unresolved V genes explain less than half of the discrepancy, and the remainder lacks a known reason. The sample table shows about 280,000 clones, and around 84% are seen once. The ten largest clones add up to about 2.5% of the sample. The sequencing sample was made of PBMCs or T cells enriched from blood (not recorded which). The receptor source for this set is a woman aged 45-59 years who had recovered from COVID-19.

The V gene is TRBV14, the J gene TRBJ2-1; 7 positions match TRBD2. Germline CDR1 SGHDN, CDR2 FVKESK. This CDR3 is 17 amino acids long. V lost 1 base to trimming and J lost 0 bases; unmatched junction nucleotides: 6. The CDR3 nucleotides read TGTGCCAGCAGCCAAGGTGGCCTAGCGGACTCCTACAATGAGCAGTTCTTC. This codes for CASSQGGLADSYNEQFF.

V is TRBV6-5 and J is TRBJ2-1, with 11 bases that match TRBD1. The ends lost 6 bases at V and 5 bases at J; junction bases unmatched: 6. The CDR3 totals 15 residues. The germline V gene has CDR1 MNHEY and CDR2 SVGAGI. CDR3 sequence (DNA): TGTGCCAGCAGAACAGGGACAGGGGGGAACAATGAGCAGTTCTTC. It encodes CASRTGTGGNNEQFF.

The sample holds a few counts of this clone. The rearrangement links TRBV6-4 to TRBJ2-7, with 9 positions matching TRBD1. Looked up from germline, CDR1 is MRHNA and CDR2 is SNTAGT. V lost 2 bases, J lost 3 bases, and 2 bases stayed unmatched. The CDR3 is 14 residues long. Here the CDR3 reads CASSDGTGLYEQYF. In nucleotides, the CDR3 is TGTGCCAGCAGTGACGGGACAGGGCTCTACGAGCAGTACTTC.

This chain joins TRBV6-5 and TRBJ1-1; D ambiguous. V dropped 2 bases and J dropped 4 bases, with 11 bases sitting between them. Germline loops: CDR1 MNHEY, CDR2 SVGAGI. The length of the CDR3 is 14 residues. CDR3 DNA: TGTGCCAGCAGTTACGTGACTCCCGGCACTGAAGCTTTCTTT. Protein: CASSYVTPGTEAFF.

CDR3: CAAGRVISGELFF. Written as DNA, the CDR3 is TGTGCCGCGGGGAGAGTGATATCCGGGGAGCTGTTTTTT. The chain joins TRBV28 to TRBJ2-2, with a weak D call TRBD2 (6 bases). Trimming removed 11 bases from V and 6 bases from J, with 16 bases in between. Germline CDR1 and CDR2: MDHEN and SYDVKM. The CDR3 runs to 13 residues. The complete variable domain, with remaining parts taken from reference TRBV28 and TRBJ2-2, reads DVKVTQSSRYLVKRTGEKVFLECVQDMDHENMFWYRQDPGLGLRLIYFSYDVKMKEKGDIPEGYSVSREKKERFSLILESASTNQTSMYLCAAGRVISGELFFGEGSRLTVL.